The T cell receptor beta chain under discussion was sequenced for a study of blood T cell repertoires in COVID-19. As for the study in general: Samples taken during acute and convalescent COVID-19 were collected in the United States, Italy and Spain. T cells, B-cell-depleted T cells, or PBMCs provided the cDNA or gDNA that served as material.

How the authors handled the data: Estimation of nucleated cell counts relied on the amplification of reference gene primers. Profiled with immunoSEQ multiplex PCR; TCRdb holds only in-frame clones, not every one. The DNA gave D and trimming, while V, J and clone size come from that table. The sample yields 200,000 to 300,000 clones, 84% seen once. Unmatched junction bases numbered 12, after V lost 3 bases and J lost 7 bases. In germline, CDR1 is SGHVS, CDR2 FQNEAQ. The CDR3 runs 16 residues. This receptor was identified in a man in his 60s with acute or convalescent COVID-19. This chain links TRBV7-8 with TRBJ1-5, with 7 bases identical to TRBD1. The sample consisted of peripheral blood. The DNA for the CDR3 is TGTGCCAGCAGCTTGGACTCCGAGGGGGCCCGGCAGCCCCAGCATTTT. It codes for CASSLDSEGARQPQHF.